The 18 T cell receptor beta chains below were found in one sample sequenced in a study of T cells in Graves' hyperthyroidism and ophthalmopathy. Regions amplified from RNA transcripts were the TCR beta CDR3 regions. HTBI primers were the set used in a first-round RT-PCR of the TCR CDR3. TCRdb reprocessed the multiplex PCR reads with MiXCR, giving one entry per CDR3 protein. The sample holds 650,000 to 800,000 distinct CDR3 sequences, less than 45% seen once. Sequenced material: peripheral blood or thyroid tissue (not recorded which). These receptors were collected from an adult man with Graves' disease, either hyperthyroidism or ophthalmopathy (not recorded which).

This clonotype was counted only a few times. This chain links TRBV3-1 with TRBJ1-1; TRBD1 is a possible D gene (6 bases). Germline CDR1 is LGHDT and CDR2 is YNNKEL (reference sequence). Trimming removed 6 bases from V and 3 bases from J, with 14 bases in between. The CDR3 sequence is 14 residues long. The chain's CDR3 is CASSPDSLYTEAFF. Written as DNA, the CDR3 is TGTGCCAGCAGTCCGGACAGTCTCTACACTGAAGCTTTCTTT.

Remarks on this clonotype: A junction boundary mismatches the germline segment, possibly from a read error. This chain joins TRBV5-1 and TRBJ2-7, with D possibly TRBD2 on 5 matching bases. Germline lookup yields CDR1 SGHRS and CDR2 YFSETQ. The CDR3 has 12 residues. The CDR3 here is CASGEPSREQYF. The CDR3, as DNA: TGTGCCAGCGGCGAGCCGTCGCGGGAGCAGTACTTC.

This rearrangement joins TRBV20-1 to TRBJ2-2, with unresolved D. Germline CDR1 reads DFQATT; CDR2 reads SNEGSKA (reference sequence). V was trimmed by 1 base and J by 5 bases, leaving 14 bases between them. The CDR3 sequence is 15 residues long. In nucleotides, the CDR3 is TGCAGTGCTAGAGGGGCAGGTTCGCCGACCGGGGAGCTGTTTTTT. Translation: CSARGAGSPTGELFF.

The V call is TRBV29-1, the J call TRBJ1-2; tentatively, D is TRBD1 (5 bases). Germline values: CDR1 SQVTM, CDR2 ANQGSEA. The CDR3 is 14 amino acids. CDR3 residues: CSEGRRGRNYGYTF. Written as DNA, the CDR3 is TGCAGTGAGGGACGTAGGGGACGGAACTATGGCTACACCTTC.

This clonotype turned up a few times. V is TRBV12-3 or TRBV12-4 and J is TRBJ1-2, with D unresolved. The V gene lost 6 bases and the J gene lost 6 bases, with 11 bases spanning the gap. The CDR3 covers 12 residues. The CDR3 is CASSRLGDGYTF. The CDR3 DNA reads TGTGCCAGCAGCAGGCTCGGGGATGGCTACACCTTC.

This clonotype has at least ten counts. The genes are TRBV10-2 and TRBJ2-7, with 11 bases lining up with TRBD1. The CDR3 covers 12 residues. Germline trimming cut 6 bases from V and 9 bases from J; bases unmatched to any gene: 4. Germline V gene sequence: CDR1 WSHSY, CDR2 SAAADI. The DNA of the CDR3 is TGCGCCAGCAGCGTGGACAGGGGGCGGCAGTACTTC. This translates into CASSVDRGRQYF.

The chain couples TRBV20-1 to TRBJ1-1, with no clear D. The V gene's germline CDR1 is DFQATT and CDR2 SNEGSKA (reference sequence). The CDR3 has 12 residues. Trimming took 3 bases from V and 0 from J, leaving 5 bases between them. CDR3 in DNA: TGCAGTGCTAGTGGCCTGAACACTGAAGCTTTCTTT. It codes for CSASGLNTEAFF.

In regard to this clonotype: This sequence may be a read error, since a much larger clone differs from it by one base. The rearrangement uses TRBV2 and TRBJ2-5; no clear D. This CDR3 contains 14 residues. CDR1 and CDR2 from the germline V gene are SNHLY and FYNNEI. The chain's CDR3 is CASSLKGRQGTQYF. In DNA, the CDR3 is TGTGCTAGCAGCTTGAAAGGGCGCCAAGGGACCCAGTACTTC.

In this sample, this clonotype turned up many times. V gene TRBV6-1 combines with J gene TRBJ1-6; 10 positions agree with TRBD1. The CDR3 is made up of 16 amino acids. From germline, CDR1 is MNHNS and CDR2 SASEGT. V trimming: 1 base; J trimming: 8 bases; junction bases outside the gene matches: 5. DNA of the CDR3: TGTGCCAGCAGTGAAGTGTGGACAGGGGGTTATTCACCCCTCCACTTT. Amino acids: CASSEVWTGGYSPLHF.

V gene TRBV20-1 combines with J gene TRBJ2-5; TRBD1 matches 8 bases. J was trimmed by 4 bases and V by 5 bases; bases with no gene match: 9. In germline, CDR1 is DFQATT, CDR2 SNEGSKA (reference sequence). This CDR3 has 14 amino acids. The CDR3 region is CSARSTGERETQYF. CDR3 nucleotide sequence: TGCAGTGCTCGTTCGACAGGGGAGCGAGAGACCCAGTACTTC.

The V gene is TRBV25-1, the J gene TRBJ1-4; D perhaps matches TRBD1 (6 bases). With 8 bases removed from V and 4 bases from J, the gap between germline ends came to 14 bases. Germline CDR1 reads MGHDK; CDR2 reads SYGVNS. This CDR3 is built from 14 residues. CDR3 DNA sequence: TGTGCCAGCTCACCACGGACAGATAATGAAAAACTGTTTTTT. This translates into CASSPRTDNEKLFF.

About this clonotype: A read error is likely, as this CDR3 ends without the conserved phenylalanine or tryptophan. The DNA is omitted, as the CDR3 cannot be located on it reliably, and the CDR3 follows TCRdb's listing. This chain uses TRBV12-3 or TRBV12-4 with TRBJ1-3; TRBD1, as called in the table, went unchecked against the DNA. Both ends counted, the CDR3 spans 8 residues. The CDR3 loop is CASSPDRD.

This sequence joins TRBV2 and TRBJ1-2; 7 nucleotides align to TRBD1. The trim removed 8 bases at V and 13 bases at J, leaving 7 bases unmatched. Germline V gives CDR1 SNHLY, CDR2 FYNNEI. The CDR3 is 10 residues long. CDR3 nucleotide sequence: TGTGCCAGCCAGGGACAGTTTCTCACCTTC. It specifies CASQGQFLTF.

This clonotype was seen many times. This chain joins TRBV5-1 and TRBJ1-1; no definite D call. This CDR3 region has 12 residues. Between the trimmed V and J ends, which lost 4 bases and 3 bases, there was a span of 7 bases. Germline V lookup: CDR1 SGHRS, CDR2 YFSETQ. This chain's CDR3 is CASSVGDTEAFF. The DNA for the CDR3 is TGCGCCAGCAGCGTCGGGGACACTGAAGCTTTCTTT.

With respect to this clonotype: Possible read error: a much larger clone is one base away. The conserved closing phenylalanine or tryptophan is absent in this CDR3, likely reflecting a read error. V gene TRBV29-1 combines with J gene TRBJ2-7, with D perhaps matching TRBD2 (6 bases). This CDR3 has 13 amino acids. Germline V gene lookup returns CDR1 SQVTM and CDR2 ANQGSEA. Trimming shortened V by 0 bases and J by 5 bases, and 11 bases separated the two germline ends. This CDR3 reads CSVEDSGGHEQYL. The CDR3 region has the DNA TGCAGCGTTGAAGATTCCGGGGGTCACGAGCAGTACCTC.

This clonotype was observed a few times. The chain joins TRBV5-1 to TRBJ1-6, with a tentative D call TRBD1 (6 bases). V was trimmed by 6 bases and J by 6 bases, leaving 22 bases between them. There are 17 residues in the CDR3. Germline CDR1 is SGHRS and CDR2 is YFSETQ. CDR3 region: CASKPGHFTGGNSPLHF. CDR3 coding DNA: TGCGCCAGCAAGCCGGGACACTTCACGGGTGGTAATTCACCCCTCCACTTT.

The gene calls are TRBV20-1 and TRBJ2-7; 15 nucleotides line up with TRBD2. The V segment lost 6 bases and the J segment 3 bases; nucleotides outside the gene matches: 3. This CDR3 has 14 residues. Germline CDR1 is DFQATT and CDR2 is SNEGSKA (reference sequence). CDR3 loop: CSAGLAGGNYEQYF. Written as DNA, the CDR3 is TGCAGTGCGGGACTAGCGGGGGGAAACTACGAGCAGTACTTC.

J is TRBJ1-1 and V is TRBV29-1; no clear D. Trimming took 0 bases from V and 0 from J, leaving 11 bases between them. The length of the CDR3 is 15 residues. Germline assignment: CDR1 SQVTM and CDR2 ANQGSEA. CDR3 sequence (DNA): TGCAGCGTTGAAGATCCTGCAGGAGTGAACACTGAAGCTTTCTTT. Protein product: CSVEDPAGVNTEAFF.